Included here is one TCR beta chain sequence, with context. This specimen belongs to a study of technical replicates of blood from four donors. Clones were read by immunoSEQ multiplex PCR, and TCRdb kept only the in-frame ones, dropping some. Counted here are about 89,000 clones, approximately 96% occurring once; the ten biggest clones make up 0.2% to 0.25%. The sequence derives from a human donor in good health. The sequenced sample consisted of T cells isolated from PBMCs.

CDR3 protein: CASSPPGGANTEAFF. The CDR3 region has the DNA TGTGCCAGCTCACCACCGGGGGGAGCGAACACTGAAGCTTTCTTT. This chain links TRBV18 with TRBJ1-1; D is possibly TRBD1 (5 bases). The germline V gene encodes CDR1 KGHSH and CDR2 LQKENI. V lost 0 bases to trimming and J lost 1 base, with 9 bases between them. The CDR3 is 15 amino acids.